These 15 T cell receptor beta chains came from one sample sequenced in a study of shared T cell receptors in the human thymus. The protocol was immunoSEQ multiplex PCR, while the TCRdb copy is restricted to in-frame clones and leaves out a portion. Of 720,000 or so clones in the sample, approximately 83% were seen once. In addition, the sample was reused for a study of human thymus T cells.

The material sequenced was thymocytes. The source is a girl under three years old with a congenital heart defect.

J is TRBJ2-7 and V is TRBV4-2; a possible D gene is TRBD1 (7 bases). From germline, CDR1 is LGHNA and CDR2 YNFKEQ. Trimming cost V 11 bases and J 3 bases, with 20 bases left between them. The CDR3 consists of 14 residues. CDR3 coding DNA: TGTGCCCTCATTTCGGCAGGGGGGTTCTACGAGCAGTACTTC. Its protein product is CALISAGGFYEQYF.

Of note for this clone: This sample also contains other DNA sequences that code for the same CDR3. V usage is TRBV6-6 and J usage is TRBJ1-2; weak D call: TRBD1 (6 bases). V lost 9 bases, J lost 2 bases, and 10 bases lay in between. The CDR3 extends over 12 amino acids. The V gene's germline CDR1 is MNHNY and CDR2 SVGAGI (reference sequence). The CDR3 bases are TGTGCCAGTCGCCAGGGGAACTATGGCTACACCTTC. Its translation: CASRQGNYGYTF.

The chain joins TRBV6-5 to TRBJ1-2, with D possibly TRBD1 on 6 matching bases. V gave up 1 base and J gave up 2 bases, with 14 bases separating them. The CDR3 is 16 residues long. Germline CDR1 reads MNHEY; CDR2 reads SVGAGI. The CDR3 sequence is CASSYFSGDWNYGYTF. In DNA, the CDR3 is TGTGCCAGCAGTTACTTCTCAGGGGATTGGAACTATGGCTACACCTTC.

This sequence joins TRBV30 and TRBJ1-5; 8 nucleotides line up with TRBD1. Trimming cost V 2 bases and J 6 bases; bases outside gene matches: 21. The germline V gene encodes CDR1 GTSNPN and CDR2 SVGIG (reference sequence). This CDR3 contains 19 residues. For the CDR3, the DNA is TGTGCCTGGAGTCCAACCCTGACAGGGGAGGGGACAAAAGGTCAGCCCCAGCATTTT. This translates into CAWSPTLTGEGTKGQPQHF.

V is TRBV27 and J is TRBJ1-1, with unresolved D. Germline-derived CDR1 and CDR2 are MNHEY and SMNVEV (reference sequence). Trimming pared 7 bases from V and 0 bases from J, leaving 15 bases between. CDR3 size: 15 residues. CDR3 region: CASMGGRGMNTEAFF. CDR3 coding DNA: TGTGCCAGCATGGGAGGTAGAGGGATGAACACTGAAGCTTTCTTT.

The CDR3 region has the DNA TGTGCCATCAGTGTGACGACAAGTGAAAACAATGAGCAGTTCTTC. Residues: CAISVTTSENNEQFF. The gene calls are TRBV10-3 and TRBJ2-1; D is undetermined. Trimming pared 4 bases from V and 5 bases from J, leaving 15 bases between. The CDR3 totals 15 residues. Germline assignment: CDR1 ENHRY and CDR2 SYGVKD.

The V gene is TRBV28, the J gene TRBJ2-6; D remains ambiguous. Germline CDR1 MDHEN, CDR2 SYDVKM. Trimming took 7 bases from V and 0 from J, leaving 13 bases between them. The CDR3 runs to 16 residues. The DNA of the CDR3 is TGTGCCAGCAACATACGTCGTCCCTCTGGGGCCAACGTCCTGACTTTC. This sequence encodes CASNIRRPSGANVLTF. The entire variable domain, with the rest obtained from reference TRBV28 and TRBJ2-6, is as follows: DVKVTQSSRYLVKRTGEKVFLECVQDMDHENMFWYRQDPGLGLRLIYFSYDVKMKEKGDIPEGYSVSREKKERFSLILESASTNQTSMYLCASNIRRPSGANVLTFGAGSRLTVL.

This chain connects TRBV12-2 to TRBJ1-2. TRBV12-2 is labeled a pseudogene. The CDR3 sequence is 18 residues long. The DNA of the CDR3 is TGTGCAAGTCGCTTAGTTTCATGGCTGACTCCTATCCCCTATGGCTACACCTTC. Amino acid sequence: CASRLVSWLTPIPYGYTF.

CDR3 nucleotide sequence: TGTGCCAGCAGCCCCCGGGTCATCGAGCAGTACTTC. It codes for CASSPRVIEQYF. V gene TRBV6-6 combines with J gene TRBJ2-7; no definite D call. With 6 bases removed from V and 6 bases from J, the gap between germline ends came to 12 bases. The CDR3 has 12 residues. Germline CDR1 reads MNHNY; CDR2 reads SVGAGI (reference sequence).

The rearrangement links TRBV7-9 to TRBJ1-1, with a tentative D call TRBD1 (5 bases). Trimming took 0 bases from V and 0 from J, leaving 11 bases between them. Per the germline V gene, CDR1 is SEHNR and CDR2 is FQNEAQ (reference sequence). The CDR3 has 16 residues. The CDR3 bases are TGTGCCAGCAGCTTAGCGCTCGGGGGTATGAACACTGAAGCTTTCTTT. It yields the protein CASSLALGGMNTEAFF.

This chain joins TRBV10-3 and TRBJ1-1, with D possibly matching TRBD1 (5 bases). Germline V CDR1 and CDR2: ENHRY, SYGVKD. The CDR3 is 16 residues long. Deletions cut 0 bases from V and 4 bases from J, with 15 bases between. CDR3 region: CAISESWRGASTEAFF. Written as DNA, the CDR3 is TGTGCCATCAGTGAGTCGTGGAGGGGCGCGAGCACTGAAGCTTTCTTT.

V usage is TRBV28 and J usage is TRBJ1-6; D is possibly TRBD1 (6 bases). Trimming pared 4 bases from V and 10 bases from J, leaving 17 bases between. CDR3 length equals 15 residues. Per germline, CDR1 MDHEN and CDR2 SYDVKM. CDR3 sequence reads: CASSSKTGFVSPLHF. As DNA, the CDR3 is TGTGCCAGCAGTTCGAAGACAGGATTTGTCTCACCCCTCCACTTT.

The J gene is TRBJ2-7, the V gene TRBV28, with a weak D call TRBD2 (6 bases). Trimming pared 5 bases from V and 5 bases from J, leaving 16 bases between. The CDR3 has 14 residues. Per germline, CDR1 MDHEN and CDR2 SYDVKM. The chain's CDR3 is CASSPPPGGNEQYF. The DNA for the CDR3 is TGTGCCAGCAGTCCACCCCCTGGGGGGAACGAGCAGTACTTC.

This chain connects TRBV28 to TRBJ2-2, with TRBD1 matching 12 bases. V dropped 5 bases and J dropped 4; count of bases not matched to a gene: 5. This CDR3 comprises 16 residues. Germline CDR1 is MDHEN and CDR2 is SYDVKM. The CDR3 spells CASSGTGGLRTGELFF. The CDR3 region has the DNA TGTGCCAGCAGTGGGACAGGGGGCCTGCGCACCGGGGAGCTGTTTTTT.

The chain recombines TRBV4-1 with TRBJ2-7, with 7 bases identical to TRBD2. CDR1 and CDR2 (germline): MGHRA, YSYEKL. The trim removed 1 base at V and 5 bases at J, leaving 8 bases unmatched. The CDR3 has 15 residues. The CDR3 reads CASSQVGGRAHEQYF. In nucleotides, the CDR3 is TGCGCCAGCAGCCAAGTCGGGGGGAGAGCCCACGAGCAGTACTTC.